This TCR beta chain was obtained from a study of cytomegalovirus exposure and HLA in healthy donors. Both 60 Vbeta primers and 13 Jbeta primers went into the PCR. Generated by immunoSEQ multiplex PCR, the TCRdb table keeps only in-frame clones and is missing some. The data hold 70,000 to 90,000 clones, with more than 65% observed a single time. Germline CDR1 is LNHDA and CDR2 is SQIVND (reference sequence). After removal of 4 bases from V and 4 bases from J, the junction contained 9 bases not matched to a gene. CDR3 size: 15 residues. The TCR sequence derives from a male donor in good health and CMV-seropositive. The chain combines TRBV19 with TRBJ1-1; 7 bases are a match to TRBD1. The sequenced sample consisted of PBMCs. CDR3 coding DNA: TGTGCCAGTAGTACCCTCCCGTCAGGGGGCACTGAAGCTTTCTTT. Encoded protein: CASSTLPSGGTEAFF.